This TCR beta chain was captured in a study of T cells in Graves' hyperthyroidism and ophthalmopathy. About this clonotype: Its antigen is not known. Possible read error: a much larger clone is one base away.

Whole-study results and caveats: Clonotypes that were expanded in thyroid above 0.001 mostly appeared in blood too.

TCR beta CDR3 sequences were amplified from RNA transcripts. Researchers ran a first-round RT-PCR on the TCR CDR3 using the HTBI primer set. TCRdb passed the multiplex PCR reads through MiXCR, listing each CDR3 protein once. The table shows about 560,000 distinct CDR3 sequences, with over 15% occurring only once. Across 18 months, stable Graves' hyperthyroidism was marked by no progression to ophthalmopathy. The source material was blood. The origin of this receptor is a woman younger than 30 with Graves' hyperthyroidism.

CDR3 protein: CASRWAGGAYEQYF. The CDR3 coding sequence is TGTGCCAGCAGGTGGGCAGGGGGCGCCTACGAGCAGTACTTC. The rearrangement uses TRBV6-1 and TRBJ2-7, with 8 bases fitting TRBD1. The V gene end was trimmed by 6 bases and the J gene end by 2 bases; junction bases not matched to a gene: 6. The CDR3 is 14 residues long. CDR1 and CDR2 from the germline V gene are MNHNS and SASEGT.